Reported below is one TCR beta chain. Its cognate antigen is unknown. Assay used: immunoSEQ multiplex PCR; TCRdb lists only in-frame clones, some missing. The sample lists 30,000 to 35,000 clones, 90% seen once, with roughly 0.23% in the top ten. This sample was included in a study of PD-1 blockade in classical Hodgkin lymphoma. This CDR3 is 16 amino acids long. Trimming stripped 5 bases from V and 2 bases from J, with 18 bases between. Exposure to brentuximab vedotin varied, and each patient had relapsed following autologous stem cell transplantation. Researchers used magnetic negative selection to pull out pure CD4+ T cells from thawed PBMCs. Each best response was a complete response, a partial response or progressive disease. Findings and caveats of the study: Undefined causes, possibly disease activity or prior therapy, underlie the repertoire differences. Lower baseline TCR diversity marked trial partial responders and progressors. A reduction in baseline TCR diversity was reportedly seen in newly diagnosed patients relative to healthy donors.

The material was CD4+ T cells from blood, obtained at baseline. This TCR came from a human donor with classical Hodgkin lymphoma. This chain links TRBV5-3 with TRBJ2-3, with D maybe TRBD2 (5 bases). TRBV5-3 is known as an ORF, though its function is uncertain. In nucleotides, the CDR3 is TGTGCCAGAAGTTCCCCCGGGGTACGTCCCACAGATACGCAGTATTTT. Translated: CARSSPGVRPTDTQYF.